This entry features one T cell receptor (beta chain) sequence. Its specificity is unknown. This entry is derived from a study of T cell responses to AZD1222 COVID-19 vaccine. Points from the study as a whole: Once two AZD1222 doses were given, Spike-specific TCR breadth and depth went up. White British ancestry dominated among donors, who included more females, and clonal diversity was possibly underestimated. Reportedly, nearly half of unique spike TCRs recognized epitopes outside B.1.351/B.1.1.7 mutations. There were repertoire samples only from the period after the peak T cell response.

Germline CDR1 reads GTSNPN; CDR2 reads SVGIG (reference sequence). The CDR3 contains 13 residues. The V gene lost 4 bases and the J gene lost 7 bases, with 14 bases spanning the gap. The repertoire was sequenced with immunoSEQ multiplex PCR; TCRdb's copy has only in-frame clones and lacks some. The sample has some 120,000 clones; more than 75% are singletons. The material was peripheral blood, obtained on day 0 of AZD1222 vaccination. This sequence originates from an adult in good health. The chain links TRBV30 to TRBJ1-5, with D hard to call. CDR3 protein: CAWTARGDQPQHF. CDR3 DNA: TGTGCCTGGACCGCTCGGGGAGACCAGCCCCAGCATTTT.